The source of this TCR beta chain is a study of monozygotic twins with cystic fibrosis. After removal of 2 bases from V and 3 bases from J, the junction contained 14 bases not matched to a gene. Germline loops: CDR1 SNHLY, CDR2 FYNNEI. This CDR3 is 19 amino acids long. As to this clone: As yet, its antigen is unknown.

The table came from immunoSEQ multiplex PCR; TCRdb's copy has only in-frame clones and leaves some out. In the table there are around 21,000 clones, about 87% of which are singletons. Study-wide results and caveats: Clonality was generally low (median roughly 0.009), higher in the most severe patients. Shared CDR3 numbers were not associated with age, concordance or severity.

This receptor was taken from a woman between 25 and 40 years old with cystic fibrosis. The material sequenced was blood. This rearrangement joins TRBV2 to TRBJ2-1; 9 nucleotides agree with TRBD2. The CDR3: CASSEPRGGGRVIYNEQFF. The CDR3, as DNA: TGTGCCAGCAGTGAACCGCGGGGGGGCGGTCGTGTCATCTACAATGAGCAGTTCTTC.